These 13 T cell receptor beta chains originate from one sample sequenced in a study of CD8+ T cells in alopecia areata. Sequencing templates came from extracted RNA that was reverse transcribed into cDNA. The data were produced by immunoSEQ multiplex PCR, yet TCRdb's version contains in-frame clones alone and is incomplete. The sample has 150,000 to 200,000 clones; less than 70% are singletons. Specified treatment: oral pan-JAK inhibitor, 5-10 mg twice daily. The sample was CD4+ T cells sorted from blood, taken at week 24, from a patient treated with tofacitinib. These receptors were taken from a human donor with alopecia areata.

The rearrangement uses TRBV7-6 and TRBJ1-1, with 8 bases lining up with TRBD1. This CDR3 comprises 13 residues. CDR1 SGHVS and CDR2 FNYEAQ come from the germline V gene. V lost 5 bases to trimming and J lost 10 bases; unmatched junction nucleotides: 9. The CDR3: CASSPGQGVRAFF. Here the CDR3 DNA reads TGTGCCAGCAGCCCAGGACAGGGTGTACGAGCTTTCTTT.

The chain recombines TRBV30 with TRBJ1-5; D is unclear. From germline, CDR1 is GTSNPN and CDR2 SVGIG (reference sequence). V was clipped by 0 bases and J by 0 bases, with 6 bases between them. This CDR3 is 14 amino acids long. The CDR3 protein is CAWSVHDSNQPQHF. The CDR3 bases are TGTGCCTGGAGTGTACACGATAGCAATCAGCCCCAGCATTTT.

This clone came up once. This chain connects TRBV5-6 to TRBJ1-1, with D unresolved. CDR3 length: 13 amino acids. The germline V gene has CDR1 SGHDT and CDR2 YYEEEE. The V and J ends lost 1 base and 4 bases respectively, with 8 bases between them. CDR3 coding DNA: TGTGCCAGCAGCTTGTTGTCGGGCACTGAAGCTTTCTTT. Translation: CASSLLSGTEAFF.

The table lists this clone with a few counts. The V call is TRBV18, the J call TRBJ1-2, with D unresolved. CDR1 KGHSH and CDR2 LQKENI come from the germline V gene. V lost 3 bases to trimming and J lost 4 bases, with 15 bases between them. The CDR3 covers 15 residues. CDR3 bases: TGTGCCAGCTCACCGCCCGTTGGTATGACCTATGGCTACACCTTC. Protein sequence: CASSPPVGMTYGYTF.

V usage is TRBV6-5 and J usage is TRBJ2-1, with 8 positions matching TRBD2. With 10 bases clipped from V and 5 bases from J, the junction kept 10 bases outside the gene matches. Germline values: CDR1 MNHEY, CDR2 SVGAGI. The CDR3 runs to 14 residues. The CDR3 protein is CATTGGALNNEQFF. The CDR3 nucleotides read TGTGCCACAACCGGGGGGGCCTTAAACAATGAGCAGTTCTTC.

The chain employs TRBV15 and TRBJ2-5; D gene uncertain. Germline V CDR1 and CDR2: LNHNV, YYDKDF (reference sequence). With 5 bases removed from V and 7 bases from J, the gap between germline ends came to 14 bases. The length of the CDR3 is 13 residues. The CDR3, as DNA: TGTGCCACCAGCGTGGACGGTTCAGGGACCCAGTACTTC. Translated: CATSVDGSGTQYF.

The rearrangement joins TRBV10-3 to TRBJ2-7; tentative D call: TRBD1 (5 bases). The germline V gene encodes CDR1 ENHRY and CDR2 SYGVKD. CDR3 length: 11 residues. V lost 8 bases and J lost 6, with 11 bases in between. CDR3 sequence (DNA): TGTGCCATCGGGGCAGGCAGCGAGCAGTACTTC. Its protein is CAIGAGSEQYF.

This clone was seen a few times. The chain uses TRBV14 and TRBJ2-7; possible D gene TRBD1, 7 bases. V lost 3 bases, J lost 0 bases, and 12 bases lay in between. The CDR3 has 15 residues. The germline gives CDR1 SGHDN, CDR2 FVKESK. In DNA, the CDR3 is TGTGCCAGCAGCCAGAACAGGGGAGGCTCCTACGAGCAGTACTTC. Its translation: CASSQNRGGSYEQYF. The full variable domain, rest sourced from reference TRBV14 and TRBJ2-7, is EAGVTQFPSHSVIEKGQTVTLRCDPISGHDNLYWYRRVMGKEIKFLLHFVKESKQDESGMPNNRFLAERTGGTYSTLKVQPAELEDSGVYFCASSQNRGGSYEQYFGPGTRLTVT.

The chain carries TRBV6-1 and TRBJ2-6; the D is unclear. This CDR3 has 15 residues. Deletions cut 7 bases from V and 0 bases from J, with 10 bases between. Per germline, CDR1 MNHNS and CDR2 SASEGT. CDR3 nucleotides: TGTGCCAGCACCTTATTACCCTCTGGGGCCAACGTCCTGACTTTC. It codes for CASTLLPSGANVLTF.

The chain joins TRBV18 to TRBJ2-5, with D hard to call. The CDR3 totals 13 residues. The V gene's germline CDR1 is KGHSH and CDR2 LQKENI. V was cut by 4 bases and J by 2 bases, with 8 bases left in between. The CDR3 spells CASSQSSQETQYF. The CDR3 region has the DNA TGTGCCAGCTCACAAAGTTCACAAGAGACCCAGTACTTC.

This clone was counted a few times. J is TRBJ1-4 and V is TRBV7-9; possibly TRBD1 for D (5 bases). CDR1 SEHNR and CDR2 FQNEAQ come from the germline V gene (reference sequence). Between the trimmed V and J ends, which lost 4 bases and 7 bases, there was a span of 16 bases. This CDR3 has 15 amino acids. In nucleotides, the CDR3 is TGTGCCAGCAGCTCCACCGGGACCCGGATTGAAAAACTGTTTTTT. It codes for CASSSTGTRIEKLFF.

The CDR3 reads CASSPQDNQPQHF. CDR3 coding DNA: TGTGCCAGCAGTCCACAGGACAATCAGCCCCAGCATTTT. V usage is TRBV25-1 and J usage is TRBJ1-5; tentative D call: TRBD1 (5 bases). This CDR3 has 13 residues. Germline assignment: CDR1 MGHDK and CDR2 SYGVNS. The V end lost 5 bases, the J end lost 3 bases, and 8 bases lay between the germline ends.

There are a few counts of this clone. The chain employs TRBV19 and TRBJ2-1; 7 bases align to TRBD1. This CDR3 spans 14 amino acids. The germline V gene encodes CDR1 LNHDA and CDR2 SQIVND (reference sequence). The J segment lost 4 bases and the V segment lost 6 bases, leaving 6 bases of the junction unmatched. The CDR3 is CASRRDRSYNEQFF. The CDR3 DNA reads TGTGCCAGTAGACGGGACAGATCGTACAATGAGCAGTTCTTC.